Following are 18 T cell receptor beta chains from one sample sequenced in a study of human T cells and chemical hapten exposure. TCRdb redid the calling of the RACE reads with MiXCR, one entry per CDR3 protein. This table has 65,000 to 100,000 distinct CDR3 sequences, more than 6.5% appearing once. Documented time point: patch test 2, 6 weeks after DPC sensitization. Treatment specified: therapeutic diphenylcyclopropenone sensitization with weekly scalp DPC. The input for sequencing was whole blood, taken in connection with sensitization to the hapten diphenylcyclopropenone (DPC). The receptors originated from a woman aged 25 to 39 with alopecia areata. Some clones in this sample may be carry-over from other donors' samples.

On this clonotype itself: Germline is not matched at one junction end, which may reflect a read error. The chain combines TRBV12-3 or TRBV12-4 with TRBJ1-1; D uncertain. CDR3 length: 14 amino acids. The CDR3 loop reads CTSSLGEMNTEAFF. The CDR3 bases are TGTACCAGCAGTTTGGGAGAAATGAACACTGAAGCTTTCTTT.

In its sample, this clonotype was seen many times. The V and J genes are TRBV29-1 and TRBJ2-5; D call uncertain. CDR3 length: 12 residues. Trimming left V 1 base short and J 0 bases short, with 3 bases between. Germline V gene data show CDR1 as SQVTM and CDR2 as ANQGSEA. CDR3 loop: CSVEGNQETQYF. The DNA for the CDR3 is TGCAGCGTTGAAGGGAACCAAGAGACCCAGTACTTC.

Many counts were recorded for this clonotype. V and J are TRBV10-3 and TRBJ2-3; D is ambiguous. Trimming shortened V by 6 bases and J by 1 base, and 2 bases separated the two germline ends. This CDR3 has 11 residues. Per the germline V gene, CDR1 is ENHRY and CDR2 is SYGVKD. In DNA, the CDR3 is TGTGCCATCAGACGCACAGATACGCAGTATTTT. It specifies CAIRRTDTQYF.

The rearrangement joins TRBV20-1 to TRBJ2-7; D possibly matches TRBD1 or TRBD2 (5 bases each). This CDR3 comprises 11 residues. V was trimmed by 6 bases and J by 6 bases, leaving 12 bases between them. The germline gives CDR1 DFQATT, CDR2 SNEGSKA (reference sequence). The CDR3, as DNA: TGCAGTGCCGCCCGTGGGGGCGAGCAGTACTTC. Its translation is CSAARGGEQYF.

Note on this clonotype: A read error may be the cause here, since a much bigger clone is one base away. J is TRBJ2-7 and V is TRBV7-9; no firm D call. V lost 5 bases to trimming and J lost 3 bases, with 8 bases between them. The germline V gene encodes CDR1 SEHNR and CDR2 FQNEAQ (reference sequence). CDR3 length: 12 amino acids. The DNA of the CDR3 is TGTGCCAGCAGCCCGCTCGACTACGAGCAGTACTTC. Amino acid sequence: CASSPLDYEQYF.

This clonotype was detected only a few times. V usage is TRBV7-2 and J usage is TRBJ2-1, with TRBD2 identical over 8 bases. This CDR3 has 20 amino acids. Per the germline V gene, CDR1 is SGHTA and CDR2 is FQGNSA. Germline trimming cut 5 bases from V and 1 base from J; bases unmatched to any gene: 19. CDR3 nucleotide sequence: TGTGCCAGCAGCACACCCTCAAGCCCCCTGGCGGGGGGTTCCTACAATGAGCAGTTCTTC. It is translated as CASSTPSSPLAGGSYNEQFF.

This clonotype turned up a few times. V and J are TRBV30 and TRBJ2-1; D may correspond to TRBD1 or TRBD2 (6 bases each). CDR1 is GTSNPN, CDR2 SVGIG, per germline (reference sequence). CDR3 size: 15 residues. The V end was cut by 1 base, the J end by 1 base, with 11 bases between. In DNA form, the CDR3 reads TGTGCCTGGAGTGGTACAGGGAGGTCCTACAATGAGCAGTTCTTC. It yields the protein CAWSGTGRSYNEQFF.

The table lists this clonotype with many counts. This sequence joins TRBV20-1 and TRBJ2-2; D possibly corresponds to TRBD2 (5 bases). V gave up 0 bases and J gave up 11 bases, with 16 bases separating them. CDR1 and CDR2 from the germline V gene are DFQATT and SNEGSKA (reference sequence). This CDR3 is 14 amino acids long. The CDR3 sequence: CSARDVRRGGELFF. The CDR3, as DNA: TGCAGTGCTAGAGATGTGCGTCGGGGTGGAGAGCTGTTTTTT.

This clonotype has a count of ten or more. The chain employs TRBV11-2 and TRBJ2-3; D remains unclear. Germline V lookup: CDR1 SGHAT, CDR2 FQNNGV. The CDR3 has 15 amino acids. V was shortened by 1 base and J by 4 bases, with 12 bases between the two germline ends. The CDR3 here is CASSLGLDTPDTQYF. CDR3 nucleotides: TGTGCCAGCAGCTTAGGGCTAGATACCCCAGATACGCAGTATTTT.

V and J are TRBV12-3 or TRBV12-4 and TRBJ1-1; no clear D gene. CDR3 length: 13 amino acids. V was shortened by 5 bases and J by 3 bases, with 10 bases between the two germline ends. CDR3 sequence: CASSRVTYTEAFF. The CDR3 bases are TGTGCCAGCAGTAGGGTCACTTACACTGAAGCTTTCTTT.

In this sample, this clonotype turned up a few times. The rearrangement uses TRBV5-5 and TRBJ1-5; D gene ambiguous. There are 13 residues in the CDR3. Deletions cut 2 bases from V and 5 bases from J, with 8 bases between. The V gene's germline CDR1 is SGHKS and CDR2 YYEKEE (reference sequence). This chain's CDR3 is CASSFSTDQPQHF. Written as DNA, the CDR3 is TGTGCCAGCAGCTTTTCCACTGATCAGCCCCAGCATTTT.

This clonotype was seen repeatedly, ten times or more. V gene TRBV5-1 combines with J gene TRBJ2-5; D is undetermined. Germline V CDR1 and CDR2: SGHRS, YFSETQ. V lost 0 bases to trimming and J lost 10 bases, with 7 bases between them. CDR3 length: 11 residues. The CDR3 here is CASSLDWDQYF. CDR3 sequence (DNA): TGCGCCAGCAGCTTGGACTGGGACCAGTACTTC.

CDR3 region: CASRRTSGPDYEQYF. DNA for the CDR3: TGTGCCAGCCGTCGGACTAGCGGGCCCGACTACGAGCAGTACTTC. V gene TRBV2 combines with J gene TRBJ2-7; 11 bases agree with TRBD2. Trimming took 8 bases from V and 3 from J; bases not matched to a gene: 9. Germline V gene data show CDR1 as SNHLY and CDR2 as FYNNEI. The length of the CDR3 is 15 residues.

This clonotype has at least ten counts. V usage is TRBV29-1 and J usage is TRBJ2-3; a weak D match, TRBD1 (6 bases). V gave up 7 bases and J gave up 4 bases, with 21 bases separating them. The CDR3 runs 15 residues. Germline V gene sequence: CDR1 SQVTM, CDR2 ANQGSEA. The CDR3 sequence: CSAQIGQGLADTQYF. DNA for the CDR3: TGCAGCGCCCAGATAGGGCAGGGGTTAGCAGATACGCAGTATTTT.

Many counts were recorded for this clonotype. This chain uses TRBV29-1 with TRBJ2-2; D call uncertain. V shed 4 bases and J shed 5 bases, with 11 bases lying between them. The CDR3 contains 13 residues. Germline lookup yields CDR1 SQVTM and CDR2 ANQGSEA. CDR3 nucleotide sequence: TGCAGCGTTGCGTGGGCTTTAACCGGGGAGCTGTTTTTT. This codes for CSVAWALTGELFF.

This clonotype was seen repeatedly, ten times or more. The J gene is TRBJ2-7, the V gene TRBV5-1, with D hard to call. Germline lookup yields CDR1 SGHRS and CDR2 YFSETQ. Trimming cost V 2 bases and J 2 bases, with 11 bases left between them. CDR3 size: 14 residues. CDR3 sequence (DNA): TGCGCCAGCAGCTTAGGTAACAGCCCCTACGAGCAGTACTTC. Translating it yields CASSLGNSPYEQYF.

A note on this clonotype: The junction departs from the called germline gene at one end, perhaps through a read error. The CDR3: CSARDVGRDADTQYF. For the CDR3, the DNA is TGCAGTGCTCGAGACGTTGGCAGGGACGCAGATACGCAGTATTTT. The chain uses TRBV20-1 and TRBJ2-3; D may match TRBD1 or TRBD2 (5 bases each). CDR3 length: 15 residues. From germline, CDR1 is DFQATT and CDR2 SNEGSKA (reference sequence).

This clonotype turned up a few times. This sequence joins TRBV7-9 and TRBJ1-1; tentatively, D is TRBD1 (5 bases). Deletions cut 2 bases from V and 11 bases from J, with 33 bases between. CDR1 and CDR2 (germline): SEHNR, FQNEAQ (reference sequence). This CDR3 spans 19 amino acids. The CDR3 here is CASSLTGGKWAAFDLTAFF. The CDR3 DNA is TGTGCCAGCAGCTTAACGGGGGGAAAATGGGCGGCATTCGATCTTACGGCTTTCTTT.